This record looks at one TCR beta chain sequence and its context. Its matching antigen is unknown. The sample comes from a study of a mutant IDH1 vaccine in newly diagnosed glioma. Study-wide background: Vaccinations were initiated 4-6 weeks following radiotherapy alone, or were given together with temozolomide cycles. Scheduled at week 35, visit V12 preceded visit V13, held at week 47.

Clones were read by immunoSEQ multiplex PCR, and TCRdb kept only the in-frame ones, dropping some. The table has tens of thousands of clones, roughly nine tenths seen once. Documented time point: week 47, end of study. Each vaccine dose was 300 ug of mutant IDH1 20-mer peptide, with topical imiquimod. Donors' newly diagnosed IDH1-mutant WHO grade 3 or 4 astrocytomas lacked nuclear ATRX. The origin of this receptor is a woman in her 50s with glioma. The specimen was PBMCs, collected from a glioma patient whose treatment included an IDH1 peptide vaccine.

The CDR3 loop is CSVDPQGGAHGYTF. CDR3 nucleotide sequence: TGCAGCGTTGACCCTCAGGGGGGGGCCCACGGCTACACCTTC. This chain connects TRBV29-1 to TRBJ1-2; 7 nucleotides match TRBD1. Germline lookup yields CDR1 SQVTM and CDR2 ANQGSEA. V trimming: 3 bases; J trimming: 8 bases; junction bases outside the gene matches: 12. The CDR3 loop spans 14 amino acids.